These T cell receptor beta chains were read from a single sample in a study of T cell responses to AZD1222 COVID-19 vaccine. Clones were sequenced by immunoSEQ multiplex PCR, and TCRdb holds only the in-frame ones, with some missing. Of 150,000 to 200,000 clones in the sample, more than 80% were seen once. The source material was peripheral blood, sampled on day 0 of AZD1222 vaccination. The receptors stem from an adult in good health. Both conserved end residues are trimmed from each CDR3.

J: TRBJ2-3
V: TRBV5-5
CDR3: ASSLVWTGEVNTQY

J: TRBJ1-5
V: TRBV6-1
CDR3: ASSERGVSNQPQH

J: TRBJ2-1
V: TRBV10-3
CDR3: AISGTSGRTGNEQF

J: TRBJ2-1
V: TRBV3-1/TRBV3-2
CDR3: ASSQGTGSAHEQF

J: TRBJ1-5
V: TRBV21-1
CDR3: ASLEFYNQPQH

J: TRBJ2-5
V: TRBV30
CDR3: AWSVKGGGETQY

J: TRBJ2-7
V: TRBV6-5
CDR3: ASSLSGFSHEQY

J: TRBJ2-5
V: TRBV7-2
CDR3: ASSLNVGSRETQY

J: TRBJ2-5
V: TRBV20-1
CDR3: SASIGEGARAQY

J: TRBJ1-5
V: TRBV24-1
CDR3: ATSDLKGAWGQPQH